The 12 T cell receptor beta chains below come from one sample, sequenced in a study of blood T cell repertoires in COVID-19. Here immunoSEQ multiplex PCR was the method, and the copy in TCRdb shows in-frame clones only, minus some. Altogether tens of thousands of clones are present, roughly 87% being singletons, with the ten largest covering about 46%. Sequences were obtained from peripheral blood. The receptor source for this set is a woman aged 55-70 years with COVID-19, enrolled during active disease.

The chain couples TRBV6-5 to TRBJ2-7; weak D call: TRBD2 (7 bases). V lost 5 bases, J lost 3 bases, and 14 bases lay in between. Germline V gene lookup returns CDR1 MNHEY and CDR2 SVGAGI. CDR3 size: 14 residues. CDR3: CASSRGAIRYEQYF. The CDR3 coding sequence is TGTGCCAGCAGTCGGGGGGCCATTCGCTACGAGCAGTACTTC.

This rearrangement joins TRBV7-2 to TRBJ1-5; D is uncertain. This CDR3 is 14 amino acids long. CDR1 is SGHTA, CDR2 FQGNSA, per germline. V gave up 3 bases and J gave up 1 base, with 7 bases separating them. The CDR3 reads CASSFRGSNQPQHF. CDR3 bases: TGTGCCAGCAGCTTTCGAGGAAGCAATCAGCCCCAGCATTTT.

The chain combines TRBV7-2 with TRBJ1-2; 9 bases match TRBD1. The germline CDR1 and CDR2 sequences are SGHTA and FQGNSA. This CDR3 is built from 14 residues. Trimming took 2 bases from V and 6 from J; bases not matched to a gene: 4. DNA for the CDR3: TGTGCCAGCAGCTTAACACAGGGGGCGCATGGCTACACCTTC. Its protein product is CASSLTQGAHGYTF. The entire variable domain, with the rest obtained from reference TRBV7-2 and TRBJ1-2, is as follows: GAGVSQSPSNKVTEKGKDVELRCDPISGHTALYWYRQSLGQGLEFLIYFQGNSAPDKSGLPSDRFSAERTGGSVSTLTIQRTQQEDSAVYLCASSLTQGAHGYTFGSGTRLTVV.

The chain uses TRBV30 and TRBJ1-1; D is unresolved. The germline V gene encodes CDR1 GTSNPN and CDR2 SVGIG (reference sequence). The V end was cut by 6 bases, the J end by 7 bases, with 9 bases between. The CDR3 consists of 10 residues. Here the CDR3 reads CACTRNEAFF. CDR3 bases: TGTGCCTGTACTAGGAATGAAGCTTTCTTT.

This clone has only one observation. This rearrangement joins TRBV5-4 to TRBJ2-1; D not resolved. The germline CDR1 and CDR2 sequences are SGHNT and YYREEE (reference sequence). V lost 3 bases, J lost 0 bases, and 10 bases lay in between. The CDR3 covers 15 residues. The CDR3 loop reads CASSWALSSYNEQFF. For the CDR3, the DNA is TGTGCCAGCAGCTGGGCCTTGAGCTCCTACAATGAGCAGTTCTTC.

This rearrangement joins TRBV7-9 to TRBJ1-2; D gene ambiguous. The CDR3 spans 15 residues. Trimming pared 3 bases from V and 0 bases from J, leaving 11 bases between. Germline assignment: CDR1 SEHNR and CDR2 FQNEAQ (reference sequence). The DNA of the CDR3 is TGTGCCAGCAGCTTCAACAGCCGAGCTAACTATGGCTACACCTTC. Residues: CASSFNSRANYGYTF.

Here the CDR3 reads CASSRRTNRGVSSGNTIYF. Here the CDR3 DNA reads TGCGCCAGCAGCCGCCGGACTAACAGGGGCGTGAGCTCTGGAAACACCATATATTTT. The J gene is TRBJ1-3, the V gene TRBV4-1; 7 nucleotides line up with TRBD1. V shed 4 bases, J shed 0 bases, and the junction held 15 bases outside the gene matches. The length of the CDR3 is 19 residues. Germline values: CDR1 MGHRA, CDR2 YSYEKL.

The chain is built from TRBV21-1 and TRBJ2-7; TRBD2 is the table's D call and was not checked against the DNA. TRBV21-1 is a pseudogene locus. CDR3 length: 15 amino acids. CDR3 coding DNA: TGTGCCAGCAGCACGGGATTCGGGGTTACCCACGAGCAGTACTTC. Its translation is CASSTGFGVTHEQYF.

This clone appeared a single time. This chain links TRBV10-3 with TRBJ1-1; 9 positions agree with TRBD1. This CDR3 comprises 16 residues. Trimming removed 3 bases from V and 0 bases from J; junction bases left unmatched: 5. The germline V gene has CDR1 ENHRY and CDR2 SYGVKD. The CDR3 loop reads CAISEQGARMNTEAFF. In DNA form, the CDR3 reads TGTGCCATCAGTGAACAGGGGGCTCGAATGAACACTGAAGCTTTCTTT.

The J gene is TRBJ2-4, the V gene TRBV27; possible D gene TRBD2, 6 bases. Germline CDR1 reads MNHEY; CDR2 reads SMNVEV (reference sequence). This CDR3 has 14 amino acids. The V end lost 10 bases, the J end lost 7 bases, and 20 bases lay between the germline ends. CDR3 protein: CATSGPGGGNIQYF. CDR3 nucleotide sequence: TGTGCCACCTCGGGTCCCGGAGGAGGGAACATTCAGTACTTC.

This clone was found once. J is TRBJ1-5 and V is TRBV6-2 or TRBV6-3, with TRBD1 matching 7 bases. V was pared by 4 bases and J by 7 bases, with 7 bases of the junction left unmatched. In germline, CDR1 is MNHEY, CDR2 SVGEGT. This CDR3 is 14 amino acids long. This chain's CDR3 is CASSSGQSYQPQHF. CDR3 sequence (DNA): TGTGCCAGCAGTTCGGGACAGTCTTACCAGCCCCAGCATTTT.

In nucleotides, the CDR3 is TGTGCCAGCAGCCCCTTCCGAAAGGGGGTAAGGTCTGAAGCTTTCTTT. This sequence encodes CASSPFRKGVRSEAFF. The chain has TRBV9 and TRBJ1-1; D perhaps matches TRBD1 (6 bases). The germline V and J ends were trimmed by 4 bases and 6 bases, with 22 bases remaining between them. Germline V gives CDR1 SGDLS, CDR2 YYNGEE. The CDR3 has 16 residues.